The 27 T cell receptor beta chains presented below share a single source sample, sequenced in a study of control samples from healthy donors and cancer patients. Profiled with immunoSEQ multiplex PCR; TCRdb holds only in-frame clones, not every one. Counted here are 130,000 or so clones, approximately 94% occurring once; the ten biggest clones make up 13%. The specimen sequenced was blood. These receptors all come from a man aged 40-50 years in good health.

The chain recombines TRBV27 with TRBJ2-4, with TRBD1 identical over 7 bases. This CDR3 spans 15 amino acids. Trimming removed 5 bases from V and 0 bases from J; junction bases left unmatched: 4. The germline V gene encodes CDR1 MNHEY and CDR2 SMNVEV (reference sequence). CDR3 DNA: TGTGCCAGCAGTGTACAGGGGTTAGCCAAAAACATTCAGTACTTC. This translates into CASSVQGLAKNIQYF.

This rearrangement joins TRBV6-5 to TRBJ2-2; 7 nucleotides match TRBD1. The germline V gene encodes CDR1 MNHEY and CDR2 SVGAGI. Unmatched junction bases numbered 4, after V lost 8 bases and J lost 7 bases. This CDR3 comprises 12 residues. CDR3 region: CASGQAGGELFF. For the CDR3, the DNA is TGTGCCAGCGGACAGGCGGGCGGGGAGCTGTTTTTT.

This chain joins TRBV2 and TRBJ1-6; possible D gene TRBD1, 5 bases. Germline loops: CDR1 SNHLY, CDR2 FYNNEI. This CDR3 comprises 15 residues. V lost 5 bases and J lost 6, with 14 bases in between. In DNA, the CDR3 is TGTGCCAGCAGTAGGGGTCAGGGCCTTAATTCACCCCTCCACTTT. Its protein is CASSRGQGLNSPLHF.

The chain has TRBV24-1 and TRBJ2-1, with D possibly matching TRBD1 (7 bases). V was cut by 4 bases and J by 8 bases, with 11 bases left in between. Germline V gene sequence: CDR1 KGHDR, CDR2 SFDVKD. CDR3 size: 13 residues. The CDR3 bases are TGTGCCACCAGTGAACAGGGGAGGTATGAGCAGTTCTTC. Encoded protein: CATSEQGRYEQFF.

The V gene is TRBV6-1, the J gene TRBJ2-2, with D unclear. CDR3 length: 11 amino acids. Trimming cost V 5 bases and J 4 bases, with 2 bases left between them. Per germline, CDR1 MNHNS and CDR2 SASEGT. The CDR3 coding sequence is TGTGCCAGCAGTCTCACCGGGGAGCTGTTTTTT. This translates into CASSLTGELFF.

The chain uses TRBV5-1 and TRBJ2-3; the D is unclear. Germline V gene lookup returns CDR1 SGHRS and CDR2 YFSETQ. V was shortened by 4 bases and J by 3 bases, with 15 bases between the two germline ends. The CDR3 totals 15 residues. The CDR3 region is CASSLLDGVTDTQYF. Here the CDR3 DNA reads TGCGCCAGCAGCCTTCTCGATGGGGTAACAGATACGCAGTATTTT.

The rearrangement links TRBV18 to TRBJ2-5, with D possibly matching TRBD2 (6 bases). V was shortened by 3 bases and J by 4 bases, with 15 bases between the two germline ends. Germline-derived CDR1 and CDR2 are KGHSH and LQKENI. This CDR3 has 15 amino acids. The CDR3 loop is CASSPGHRGGETQYF. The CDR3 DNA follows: TGTGCCAGCTCACCCGGTCATAGGGGAGGAGAGACCCAGTACTTC.

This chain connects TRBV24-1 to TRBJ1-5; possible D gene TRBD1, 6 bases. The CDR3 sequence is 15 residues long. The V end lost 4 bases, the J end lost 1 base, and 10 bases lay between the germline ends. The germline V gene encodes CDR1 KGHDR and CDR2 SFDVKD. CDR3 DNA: TGTGCCACCAGTGACCCCGGACAGAGCAATCAGCCCCAGCATTTT. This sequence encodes CATSDPGQSNQPQHF.

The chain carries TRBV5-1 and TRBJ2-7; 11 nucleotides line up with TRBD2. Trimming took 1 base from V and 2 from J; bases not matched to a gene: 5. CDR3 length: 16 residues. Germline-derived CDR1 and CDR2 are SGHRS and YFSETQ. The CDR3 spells CASSLYLLAGAYEQYF. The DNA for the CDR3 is TGCGCCAGCAGCTTGTATCTACTAGCGGGGGCCTACGAGCAGTACTTC.

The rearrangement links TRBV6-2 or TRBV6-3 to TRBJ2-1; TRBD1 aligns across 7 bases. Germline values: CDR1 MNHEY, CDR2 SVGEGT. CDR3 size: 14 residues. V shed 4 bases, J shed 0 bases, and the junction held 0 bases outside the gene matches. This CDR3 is CASSWDSSYNEQFF. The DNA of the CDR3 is TGTGCCAGCAGTTGGGACAGCTCCTACAATGAGCAGTTCTTC.

CDR3 loop: CASSGGGRTAGGYTF. For the CDR3, the DNA is TGTGCCAGCAGCGGCGGCGGAAGGACCGCGGGCGGCTACACCTTC. The J gene is TRBJ1-2, the V gene TRBV3-1 (or the pseudogene TRBV3-2); no clear D. The CDR3 is 15 amino acids. The germline V gene encodes CDR1 LGHDT and CDR2 YNNKEL (reference sequence). The V and J ends lost 5 bases and 8 bases respectively, with 21 bases between them.

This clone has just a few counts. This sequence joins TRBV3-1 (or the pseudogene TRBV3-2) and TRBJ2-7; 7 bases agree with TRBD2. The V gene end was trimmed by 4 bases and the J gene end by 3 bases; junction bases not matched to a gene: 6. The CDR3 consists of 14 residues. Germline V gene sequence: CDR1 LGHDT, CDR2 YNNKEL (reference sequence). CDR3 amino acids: CASSLGEGSYEQYF. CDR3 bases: TGTGCCAGCAGCCTCGGGGAGGGGAGCTACGAGCAGTACTTC.

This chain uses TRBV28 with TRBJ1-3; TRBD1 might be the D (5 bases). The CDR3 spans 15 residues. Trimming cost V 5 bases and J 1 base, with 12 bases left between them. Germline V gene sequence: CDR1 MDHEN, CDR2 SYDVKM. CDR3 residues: CASSLVGVSGNTIYF. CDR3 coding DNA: TGTGCCAGCAGTCTCGTGGGGGTGTCTGGAAACACCATATATTTT.

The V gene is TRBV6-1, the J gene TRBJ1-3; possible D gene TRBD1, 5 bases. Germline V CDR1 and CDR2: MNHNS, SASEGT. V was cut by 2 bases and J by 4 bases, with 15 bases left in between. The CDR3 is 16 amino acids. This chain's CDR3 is CASSESLGRSGNTIYF. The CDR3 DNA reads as TGTGCCAGCAGTGAAAGTCTGGGACGGAGCGGAAACACCATATATTTT.

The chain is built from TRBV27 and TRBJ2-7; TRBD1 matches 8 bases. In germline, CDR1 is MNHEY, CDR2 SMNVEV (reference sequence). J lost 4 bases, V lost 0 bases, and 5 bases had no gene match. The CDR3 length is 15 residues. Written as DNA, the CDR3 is TGTGCCAGCAGTTTATCCGAGGACAGGGCGTACGAGCAGTACTTC. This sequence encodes CASSLSEDRAYEQYF.

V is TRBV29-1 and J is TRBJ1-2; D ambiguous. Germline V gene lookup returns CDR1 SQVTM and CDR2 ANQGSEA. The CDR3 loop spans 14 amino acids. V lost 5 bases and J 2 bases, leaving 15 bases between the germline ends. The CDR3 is CSVPPPGYNYGYTF. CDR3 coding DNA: TGCAGCGTTCCTCCTCCGGGTTACAACTATGGCTACACCTTC.

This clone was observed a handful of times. CDR3 bases: TGTGCCAGCAGTTACGGTGGGAACTATAATTCACCCCTCCACTTT. Translated: CASSYGGNYNSPLHF. V and J are TRBV6-2 or TRBV6-3 and TRBJ1-6; D gene unclear. Germline loops: CDR1 MNHEY, CDR2 SVGEGT. The germline V and J ends were trimmed by 2 bases and 3 bases, with 8 bases remaining between them. The CDR3 has 15 residues.

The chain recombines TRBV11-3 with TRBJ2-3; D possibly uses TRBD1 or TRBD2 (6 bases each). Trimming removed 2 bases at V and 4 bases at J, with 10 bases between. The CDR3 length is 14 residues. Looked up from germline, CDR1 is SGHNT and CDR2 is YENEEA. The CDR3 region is CASSLSRGADTQYF. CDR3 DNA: TGTGCCAGCAGCTTATCAAGGGGGGCAGATACGCAGTATTTT.

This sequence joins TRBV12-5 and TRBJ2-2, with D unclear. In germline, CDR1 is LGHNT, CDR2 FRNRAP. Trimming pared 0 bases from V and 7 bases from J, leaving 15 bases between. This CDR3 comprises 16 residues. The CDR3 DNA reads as TGTGCTAGTGGTTTGGTACTCGGGCTGAGTGACGGGGAGCTGTTTTTT. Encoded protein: CASGLVLGLSDGELFF.

CDR3 amino acids: CASSSDTLNTEAFF. CDR3 bases: TGCGCCAGCAGTTCCGACACACTGAACACTGAAGCTTTCTTT. V usage is TRBV4-1 and J usage is TRBJ1-1; D gene uncertain. Trimming removed 6 bases from V and 0 bases from J, with 11 bases in between. Germline V gene sequence: CDR1 MGHRA, CDR2 YSYEKL. This CDR3 contains 14 residues.

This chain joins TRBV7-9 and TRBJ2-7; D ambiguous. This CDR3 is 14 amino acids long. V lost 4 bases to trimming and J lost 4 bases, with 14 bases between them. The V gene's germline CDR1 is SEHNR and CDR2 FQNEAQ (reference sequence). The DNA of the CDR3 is TGTGCCAGCAGCTCCCCGCCCCACGTTTACGAGCAGTACTTC. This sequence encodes CASSSPPHVYEQYF.

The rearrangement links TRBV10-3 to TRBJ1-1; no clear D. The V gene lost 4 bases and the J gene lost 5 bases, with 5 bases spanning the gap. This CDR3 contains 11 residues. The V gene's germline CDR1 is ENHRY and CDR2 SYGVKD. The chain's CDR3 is CAISGETEAFF. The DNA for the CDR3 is TGTGCCATCAGTGGGGAGACTGAAGCTTTCTTT.

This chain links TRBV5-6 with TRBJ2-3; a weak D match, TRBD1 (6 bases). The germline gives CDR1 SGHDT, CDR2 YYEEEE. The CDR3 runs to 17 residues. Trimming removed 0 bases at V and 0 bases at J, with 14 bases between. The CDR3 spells CASSLVAGDISTDTQYF. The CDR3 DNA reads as TGTGCCAGCAGCTTGGTGGCCGGGGACATCAGCACAGATACGCAGTATTTT.

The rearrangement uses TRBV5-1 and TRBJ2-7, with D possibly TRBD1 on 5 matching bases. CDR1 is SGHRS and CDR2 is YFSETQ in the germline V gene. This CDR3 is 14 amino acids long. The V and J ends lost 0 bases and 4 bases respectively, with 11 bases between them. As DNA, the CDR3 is TGCGCCAGCAGCTTGGTCCCGGACAAATACGAGCAGTACTTC. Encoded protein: CASSLVPDKYEQYF. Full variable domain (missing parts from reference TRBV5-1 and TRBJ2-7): KAGVTQTPRYLIKTRGQQVTLSCSPISGHRSVSWYQQTPGQGLQFLFEYFSETQRNKGNFPGRFSGRQFSNSRSEMNVSTLELGDSALYLCASSLVPDKYEQYFGPGTRLTVT.

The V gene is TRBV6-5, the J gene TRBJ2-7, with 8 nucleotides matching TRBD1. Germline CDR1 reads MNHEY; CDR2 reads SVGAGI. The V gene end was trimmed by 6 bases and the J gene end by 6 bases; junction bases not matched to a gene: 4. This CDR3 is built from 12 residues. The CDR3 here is CASSLDRGEQYF. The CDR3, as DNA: TGTGCCAGCAGCCTAGACAGGGGCGAGCAGTACTTC.

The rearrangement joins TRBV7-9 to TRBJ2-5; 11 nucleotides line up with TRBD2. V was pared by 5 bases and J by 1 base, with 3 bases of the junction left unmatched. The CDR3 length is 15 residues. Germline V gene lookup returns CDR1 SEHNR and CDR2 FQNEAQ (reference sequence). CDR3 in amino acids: CASSPTSGVQETQYF. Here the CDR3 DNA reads TGTGCCAGCAGCCCGACTAGCGGGGTCCAAGAGACCCAGTACTTC.

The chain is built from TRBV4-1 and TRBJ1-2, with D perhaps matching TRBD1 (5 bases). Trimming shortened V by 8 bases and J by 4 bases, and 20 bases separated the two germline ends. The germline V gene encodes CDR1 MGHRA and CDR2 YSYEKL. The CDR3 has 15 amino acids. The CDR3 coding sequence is TGCGCCAGCCGACGTAACGGGGAAGGGACCTATGGCTACACCTTC. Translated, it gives CASRRNGEGTYGYTF.